The present TCR beta chain was sequenced within a study of response to subunit inactivated influenza vaccine. Whole-study results and caveats: After each seasonal influenza vaccination, few new T cells are recruited, the authors suggested.

This CDR3 is 15 amino acids long. Germline V CDR1 and CDR2: SGHNT, YYREEE (reference sequence). Trimming removed 4 bases from V and 7 bases from J; junction bases left unmatched: 11. This clonotype turned up a few times. Its antigen is still unknown. TCRdb ran MiXCR on the RT-PCR reads and lists one entry per CDR3 protein. The table includes about 480,000 distinct CDR3 sequences, approximately 13% detected once. The sample in question was PBMCs from blood, obtained 40 to 50 days after vaccination. The V gene is TRBV5-4, the J gene TRBJ2-1; 7 nucleotides match TRBD2. The sequence was obtained from a man in his fifties or sixties who received an inactivated influenza vaccine. The DNA for the CDR3 is TGTGCCAGCAGCACTTCTTGGGGGGGACGGAATGAGCAGTTCTTC. It specifies CASSTSWGGRNEQFF.